The text below deals with one T cell receptor beta chain. This sample stems from a study of CDR3 diversity in severe acne. MiXCR, run by TCRdb on the PCR reads, gives a single entry per CDR3 protein. This sample carries about 97,000 distinct CDR3 sequences, around 56% of them seen once, and the ten largest clones take around 12%. V was pared by 4 bases and J by 6 bases, with 14 bases of the junction left unmatched. The CDR3 totals 16 residues. The chain couples TRBV12-3 or TRBV12-4 to TRBJ1-2; TRBD1 agrees at 7 bases. This sequence originates from a male donor with acne. The specimen was blood. The CDR3 DNA is TGTGCCAGCAGTTCTCCCGACAGGGATATAGTTGATGGCTACACCTTC. It encodes CASSSPDRDIVDGYTF.